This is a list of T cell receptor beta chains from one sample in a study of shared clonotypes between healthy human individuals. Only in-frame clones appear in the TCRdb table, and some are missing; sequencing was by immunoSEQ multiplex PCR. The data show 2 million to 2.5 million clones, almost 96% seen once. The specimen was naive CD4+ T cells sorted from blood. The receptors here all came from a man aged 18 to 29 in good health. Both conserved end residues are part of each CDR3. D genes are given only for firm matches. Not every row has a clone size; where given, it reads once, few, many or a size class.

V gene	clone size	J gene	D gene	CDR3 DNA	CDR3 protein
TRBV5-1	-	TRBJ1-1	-	TGCGCCAGCAGCTTTTTCGGGGATAACACTGAAGCTTTCTTT	CASSFFGDNTEAFF
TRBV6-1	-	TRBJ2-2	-	TGTGCCAGCAGTGATCGAGGCCTAGACACCGGGGAGCTGTTTTTT	CASSDRGLDTGELFF
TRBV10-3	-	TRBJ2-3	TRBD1	TGTGCCATCAGCCTATCGACAGGGGGCCCAGATACGCAGTATTTT	CAISLSTGGPDTQYF
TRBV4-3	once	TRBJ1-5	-	TGCGCCAGCAGCCAAGGAACCGGTTTTGGTTTATATGAGCCCCAGCATTTT	CASSQGTGFGLYEPQHF
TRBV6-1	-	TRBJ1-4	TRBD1	TGTGCCAGCAGTGCCCAGGGGGGCGAAAAACTGTTTTTT	CASSAQGGEKLFF
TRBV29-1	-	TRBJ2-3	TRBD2	TGCAGCGTTGGGCCTAGCGGGGGTGCAGATACGCAGTATTTT	CSVGPSGGADTQYF
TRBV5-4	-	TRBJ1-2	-	TGTGCCAGCAGCTTGGGGGACAATCGTGGCTACACCTTC	CASSLGDNRGYTF
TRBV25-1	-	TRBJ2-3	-	TGTGCCAGCAGTGTTGAACAGGGCGTAACAGATACGCAGTATTTT	CASSVEQGVTDTQYF
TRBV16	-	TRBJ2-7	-	TGTGCCAGCAGCCGGTCAGATAGGCGGGTACACGAGCAGTACTTC	CASSRSDRRVHEQYF
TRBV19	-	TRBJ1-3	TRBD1	TGTGCCAGTAGTGCTGGGACAGGACCTGGAAACACCATATATTTT	CASSAGTGPGNTIYF
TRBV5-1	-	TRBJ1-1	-	TGCGCCAGCACCCTAGGCCCTCCTCTGAACACTGAAGCTTTCTTT	CASTLGPPLNTEAFF
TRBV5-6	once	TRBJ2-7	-	TGTGCCAGCAGCACTTACTCAGGGGACGAGCAGTACTTC	CASSTYSGDEQYF
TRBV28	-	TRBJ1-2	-	TGTGCCAGCGTGGGGGCCCCCTATGGCTACACCTTC	CASVGAPYGYTF
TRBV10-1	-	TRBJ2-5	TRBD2	TGCGCCAGCAGTGAGGGGAGCGGGAATCGCCAAGAGACCCAGTACTTC	CASSEGSGNRQETQYF
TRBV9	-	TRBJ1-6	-	TGTGCCAGCAGCGTAGAAGACAGGATTTGGTCACCCCTCCACTTT	CASSVEDRIWSPLHF
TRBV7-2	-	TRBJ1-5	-	TGTGCCAGCAGCCTGGGTCAGCCCCAGCATTTT	CASSLGQPQHF
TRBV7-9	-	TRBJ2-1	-	TGTGCCAGCAGCTTTGCGGGCCTGCGGGGTGAGCAGTTCTTC	CASSFAGLRGEQFF
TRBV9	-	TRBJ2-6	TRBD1	TGTGCCAGCAGCGCGACCGGGACAGGAATCTCTGGGGCCAACGTCCTGACTTTC	CASSATGTGISGANVLTF
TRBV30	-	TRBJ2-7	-	TGTGCCTGGAGCAGGGGCTTGGGGTACGAGCAGTACTTC	CAWSRGLGYEQYF
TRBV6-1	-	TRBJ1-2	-	TGTGCCAGCAGTGTGGCCCAGGACATCTCTGGCTACACCTTC	CASSVAQDISGYTF
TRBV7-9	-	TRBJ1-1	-	TGTGCCAGCAGCTTAGTTGGTTTAGAGGGAAACCCCGAGGAAGCTTTCTTT	CASSLVGLEGNPEEAFF
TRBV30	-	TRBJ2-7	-	TGTGCCTGGAGAGGTCACGGGGGTGCCTACGAGCAGTACTTC	CAWRGHGGAYEQYF
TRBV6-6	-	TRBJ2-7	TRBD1	TGTGCCAGCAGTACGACGCTGACAGGGGGCGCGGAGCAGTACTTC	CASSTTLTGGAEQYF
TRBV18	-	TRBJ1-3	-	TGTGCCAGCTCACCAGATTCAGGCCTATATTTT	CASSPDSGLYF
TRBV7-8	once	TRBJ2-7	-	TGTGCCAGCAAAGAAACCGTTCCCTACGAGCAGTACTTC	CASKETVPYEQYF
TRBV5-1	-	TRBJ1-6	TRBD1	TGCGCCAGCAGCTGGGACAGGGCTCATAATTCACCCCTCCACTTT	CASSWDRAHNSPLHF
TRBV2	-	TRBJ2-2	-	TGTGCCAGCAGTGAAACAGGGTTAAACACCGGGGAGCTGTTTTTT	CASSETGLNTGELFF
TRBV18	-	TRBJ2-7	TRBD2	TGTGCCAGCTCACCACCGCCCGGGACTAGCGGGAACTACGAGCAGTACTTC	CASSPPPGTSGNYEQYF
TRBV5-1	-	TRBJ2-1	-	TGCGCCAGCAGCCCTAGGACAGAAGCCTACAATGAGCAGTTCTTC	CASSPRTEAYNEQFF
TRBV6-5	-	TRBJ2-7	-	TGTGCCAGGGATTACGGCGGGGGCCCTTGCGAGCAGTACTTC	CARDYGGGPCEQYF
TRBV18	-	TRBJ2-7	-	TGTGCCAGCTCACCACGGAGCTCATACGAGCAGTACTTC	CASSPRSSYEQYF
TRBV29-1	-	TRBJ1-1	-	TGCAGCGTTGAAGACCGAGGGAACACTGAAGCTTTCTTT	CSVEDRGNTEAFF
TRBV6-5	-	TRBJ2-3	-	TGTGCCAGCAGTTACGGTGGGACAACGAGCACAGATACGCAGTATTTT	CASSYGGTTSTDTQYF
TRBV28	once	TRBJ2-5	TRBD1	TGTGCCAGCAGTTTTTTCAAGCGGACAGGGGAGACCCAGTACTTC	CASSFFKRTGETQYF
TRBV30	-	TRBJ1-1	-	TGTGCCTGGAGTGTACAAACCCGGACTGAAGCTTTCTTT	CAWSVQTRTEAFF
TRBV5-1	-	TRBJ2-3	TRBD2	TGCGCCAGCAGCCAGAAGCGGGGGAGCACAGATACGCAGTATTTT	CASSQKRGSTDTQYF
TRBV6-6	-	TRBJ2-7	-	TGTGCCAGCAGCTCAACAGGAGGCGGGGAAACCTACGAGCAGTACTTC	CASSSTGGGETYEQYF
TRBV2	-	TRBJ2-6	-	TGTGCCAAAGGGGCCTCTGGGGCCAACGTCCTGACTTTC	CAKGASGANVLTF
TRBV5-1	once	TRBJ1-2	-	TGCGCCAGCAGCTTGGCTGCACAACCCATTAACTATGGCTACACCTTC	CASSLAAQPINYGYTF
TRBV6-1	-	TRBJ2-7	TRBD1	TGTGCCAGCAACCCAGGGGGAACCTACGAGCAGTACTTC	CASNPGGTYEQYF
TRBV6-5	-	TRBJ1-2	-	TGTGCCAGCAGAAATGACGGCAACTATGGCTACACCTTC	CASRNDGNYGYTF
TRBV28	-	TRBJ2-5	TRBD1	TGTGCCAGCAGCCTAAGGGACAGGGACCAAGAGACCCAGTACTTC	CASSLRDRDQETQYF
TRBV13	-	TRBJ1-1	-	TGTGCCAGCAGCTACCGATCGAACACTGAAGCTTTCTTT	CASSYRSNTEAFF
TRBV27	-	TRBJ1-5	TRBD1	TGTGCCAGCCTAACCCCGTCGACAGGGAGAATCGGTCAGCCCCAGCATTTT	CASLTPSTGRIGQPQHF
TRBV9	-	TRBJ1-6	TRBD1	TGTGCCAGCAGCGTGACAGGGGATAGATTGTCACCCCTCCACTTT	CASSVTGDRLSPLHF
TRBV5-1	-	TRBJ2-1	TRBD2	TGCGCCAGCAGCTTGCTAGCGGGAGGAAACAATGAGCAGTTCTTC	CASSLLAGGNNEQFF
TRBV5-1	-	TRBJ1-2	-	TGCGCCAGCAGCTTCCCAGAGTGGTCTAACTATGGCTACACCTTC	CASSFPEWSNYGYTF
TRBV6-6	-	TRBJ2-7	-	TGTGCCAGCAGCCCCCGGGAGCGACCCTACGAGCAGTACTTC	CASSPRERPYEQYF
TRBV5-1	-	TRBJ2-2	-	TGCGCCAGCAGCTTGTCGGCGAACACCGGGGAGCTGTTTTTT	CASSLSANTGELFF
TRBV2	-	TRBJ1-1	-	TGTGCCAGCAGTGAGCGGGGGAACACTGAAGCTTTCTTT	CASSERGNTEAFF
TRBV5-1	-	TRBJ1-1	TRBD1	TGCGCCAGCAGCTTGGAGGGACAGGGGGCTGGTGAAGCTTTCTTT	CASSLEGQGAGEAFF
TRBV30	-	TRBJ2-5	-	TGTGCCTCGACCACCCGGGAGACCCAGTACTTC	CASTTRETQYF
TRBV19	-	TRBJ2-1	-	TGTGCCAGTAGTATGGCGAGGGAGCAGTTCTTC	CASSMAREQFF
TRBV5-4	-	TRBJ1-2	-	TGTGCCAGCAGCTCCCGGACAGAGACTAACTATGGCTACACCTTC	CASSSRTETNYGYTF
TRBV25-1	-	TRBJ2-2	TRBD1	TGTGCCAGCAGTGGATTAGGGGGCGGGAACACCGGGGAGCTGTTTTTT	CASSGLGGGNTGELFF